The table lists the clone carrying this TCR beta chain with a few counts. As yet, its antigen is unknown. These data are taken from a study of T-cell memory formation after mild COVID-19. Study as a whole: The TCR clusters were mostly specific to one donor. Regarding the study as a whole: CD4+ contracting clones were found mainly in CM and EM, and CD8+ ones in EMRA.

CDR3 length: 15 amino acids. Trimming left V 3 bases short and J 0 bases short, with 6 bases between. The authors produced TCR alpha and TCR beta cDNA libraries with sample barcodes and UMIs by 5'RACE using constant-segment primers. TCRdb ran MiXCR on the 5' RACE reads and lists one entry per CDR3 protein. The repertoire holds roughly 600,000 distinct CDR3 sequences, with over 15% as singletons. Sequencing used PBMCs or a T cell subset sorted from them (not recorded which). The clonotype originates from an adult woman who had mild COVID-19 (a few samples of this study predate the infection). Cell type and time point are not known. The chain combines TRBV12-3 or TRBV12-4 with TRBJ2-6; D unclear. The CDR3 sequence is CASSFGYSGANVLTF. CDR3 nucleotides: TGTGCCAGCAGTTTCGGATACTCTGGGGCCAACGTCCTGACTTTC.